A single sample gave rise to the 6 T cell receptor beta chains below, sequenced in a study of shared clonotypes between healthy human individuals. TCRdb's copy holds only in-frame clones and misses some; the assay was immunoSEQ multiplex PCR. The table shows 750,000 to 1,000,000 clones, with 80% to 95% occurring only once. CD45RO negativity and positive selection for CCR7 defined naive CD8 cells, a population that excluded terminally differentiated effector memory CD45RA+ cells. The specimen sequenced was naive CD8+ T cells sorted from blood. Receptors originate from a man aged 25-45 years in good health.

This chain uses TRBV4-1 with TRBJ1-2, with 8 bases aligning to TRBD1. Looked up from germline, CDR1 is MGHRA and CDR2 is YSYEKL. The V and J ends lost 7 bases and 4 bases, in that order; junction bases with no gene match: 14. The CDR3 sequence is 16 residues long. Here the CDR3 DNA reads TGCGCCAGCACCTACGAATGGTCGGGGACAGGCTATGGCTACACCTTC. It translates to CASTYEWSGTGYGYTF.

This clone was seen just once. The rearrangement joins TRBV28 to TRBJ2-1; D might be TRBD2 (6 bases). Germline values: CDR1 MDHEN, CDR2 SYDVKM. Trimming took off 5 bases at V and 2 bases at J, with 22 bases between the two ends. The CDR3 extends over 18 amino acids. CDR3 residues: CASSHRDLLLGAYNEQFF. DNA for the CDR3: TGTGCCAGCAGTCACCGGGACTTACTCTTAGGGGCCTACAATGAGCAGTTCTTC.

The chain recombines TRBV5-5 with TRBJ2-6, with D perhaps assigned TRBD1 or TRBD2 (5 bases each). CDR3 length equals 18 residues. V lost 3 bases and J lost 0, with 16 bases in between. Germline V gives CDR1 SGHKS, CDR2 YYEKEE (reference sequence). The chain's CDR3 is CASSYRDRYSSGANVLTF. In nucleotides, the CDR3 is TGTGCCAGCAGCTACCGGGACCGATATAGCTCTGGGGCCAACGTCCTGACTTTC.

The rearrangement joins TRBV28 to TRBJ2-5, with a possible D match to TRBD2 (5 bases). Germline assignment: CDR1 MDHEN and CDR2 SYDVKM. Trimming cost V 3 bases and J 1 base, with 15 bases left between them. The CDR3 is made up of 16 amino acids. Here the CDR3 reads CASSLGFGVVQETQYF. DNA of the CDR3: TGTGCCAGCAGTTTGGGGTTCGGGGTGGTCCAAGAGACCCAGTACTTC.

The chain employs TRBV4-1 and TRBJ2-2, with 15 nucleotides matching TRBD2. V gave up 3 bases and J gave up 4 bases; unmatched junction bases: 3. There are 17 residues in the CDR3. Germline V gives CDR1 MGHRA, CDR2 YSYEKL. The DNA for the CDR3 is TGCGCCAGCAGCCAGGGGGGACTAGCGGGAGGCACCGGGGAGCTGTTTTTT. This codes for CASSQGGLAGGTGELFF.

The chain has TRBV7-6 and TRBJ1-4, with unresolved D. The germline CDR1 and CDR2 sequences are SGHVS and FNYEAQ. The CDR3 runs to 12 residues. CDR3 amino acids: CVSPDPREKLFF. The CDR3 coding sequence is TGTGTGTCACCGGACCCGAGGGAAAAACTGTTTTTT.